This T cell receptor beta chain was captured in a study of blood T cell repertoires in COVID-19. Turning to the study itself: T cells, B-cell-depleted T cells, or PBMCs supplied cDNA or gDNA.

In the original processing: Estimated nucleated cell counts came from reference gene primer amplification. Generated by immunoSEQ multiplex PCR, the TCRdb table keeps only in-frame clones and is missing some. The V and J calls and the clone size are those of that table, but D and trimming were determined from the DNA. The sample has about 59,000 clones, around three quarters seen once. Germline CDR1 and CDR2: SEHNR and FQNEAQ (reference sequence). This CDR3 is 14 amino acids long. V was pared by 4 bases and J by 4 bases, with 5 bases of the junction left unmatched. This clonotype was obtained from a man between 60 and 70 years old with acute or convalescent COVID-19. The specimen sequenced was peripheral blood. The V gene is TRBV7-9, the J gene TRBJ2-7; 9 nucleotides align to TRBD1. The CDR3 reads CASSSRQGGYEQYF. The CDR3 region has the DNA TGTGCCAGCAGCTCCAGACAGGGGGGATACGAGCAGTACTTC.